The present T cell receptor (beta chain) was sequenced within a study of T cell responses to AZD1222 COVID-19 vaccine. General study results and limits: Nearly half of the spike-specific TCRs reportedly recognize variant regions that carry no mutations. Possibly, clonal diversity was underestimated; donors were largely white British and included more females. There were repertoire samples only from the period after the peak T cell response.

A remark on this clone: What it recognizes is unknown.

V lost 6 bases and J 0 bases, leaving 6 bases between the germline ends. Germline lookup yields CDR1 LNHDA and CDR2 SQIVND (reference sequence). This CDR3 spans 13 amino acids. Generated by immunoSEQ multiplex PCR, the TCRdb table keeps only in-frame clones and is missing some. The data hold tens of thousands of clones, with 88% observed a single time. Material: peripheral blood, obtained on day 0 of MenACWY control vaccination. The chain joins TRBV19 to TRBJ2-1; perhaps TRBD2 as D (6 bases). The sequence derives from an adult in good health. The CDR3 sequence: CASSGSSYNEQFF. CDR3 DNA: TGTGCCAGTAGCGGGAGCTCCTACAATGAGCAGTTCTTC.